The rows below give T cell receptor beta chains drawn from one sample of a study of identifying expanded T cells in peripheral blood. Method: immunoSEQ multiplex PCR; TCRdb's copy keeps in-frame clones and lacks some. The sample includes around 57,000 clones, around 87% of them seen just once. The sequenced material came from blood. The receptors were sampled from a person between 18 and 75 years old in good health. Both conserved end residues are part of each CDR3. The D gene is left open where the match is weak. Clone size is stated in some rows and not others, as once, few, many or a class when expanded.

abundance	j_gene	d_gene	v_gene	CDR3nt	CDR3aa
once	TRBJ1-2	NA	TRBV13	TGTGCCAGCAGCACCAGGGAAGGTAGGAACTATGGCTACACCTTC	CASSTREGRNYGYTF
NA	TRBJ2-7	NA	TRBV4-1	TGCGCCAGCAGCCAAGGGACTACCTACGAGCAGTACTTC	CASSQGTTYEQYF
NA	TRBJ1-5	TRBD1	TRBV19	TGTGCCAGTAGTATAGCCCGGGACAGGGGAGAACAGCCCCAGCATTTT	CASSIARDRGEQPQHF
once	TRBJ1-3	NA	TRBV10-3	TGTGCCATCAGTGACTCCGTACTGGCGTCTGGAAACACCATATATTTT	CAISDSVLASGNTIYF
NA	TRBJ2-3	NA	TRBV19	TGTGCCAGTAGCCCCTCGCGGGGGCAAGGAGATACGCAGTATTTT	CASSPSRGQGDTQYF
NA	TRBJ2-5	TRBD1	TRBV5-4	TGTGCCAGCAGCGCGGACAGGGGTGAGACCCAGTACTTC	CASSADRGETQYF
NA	TRBJ1-1	TRBD1	TRBV13	TGTGCCAGCAGCCCTCCGGACAGGGTAATGATCACTGAAGCTTTCTTT	CASSPPDRVMITEAFF
NA	TRBJ2-1	NA	TRBV6-4	TGTGCCAGCAGTGACTCTCTGGAGGGCGGGGATGAGCAGTTCTTC	CASSDSLEGGDEQFF
NA	TRBJ1-5	TRBD1	TRBV19	TGTGCCAGTAGTCCCCGGGGACAGGGGGGGAATCAGCCCCAGCATTTT	CASSPRGQGGNQPQHF
NA	TRBJ2-7	NA	TRBV30	TGTGCCTGGAGTTTAGCGTTGGGGCGGTACGAGCAGTACTTC	CAWSLALGRYEQYF
NA	TRBJ2-7	TRBD2	TRBV5-4	TGTGCCACCAGGACTAGCGGGGGGCTAACCTACGAGCAGTACTTC	CATRTSGGLTYEQYF
NA	TRBJ1-4	NA	TRBV5-1	TGCGCCAGCAGCGGCGGCCTTGGGGGGCGAAATGAAAAACTGTTTTTT	CASSGGLGGRNEKLFF
NA	TRBJ2-7	NA	TRBV30	TGTGCCTGGAGTGTGAGACAGTTCTACGAGCAGTACTTC	CAWSVRQFYEQYF
once	TRBJ2-7	TRBD2	TRBV5-1	TGCGCCAGCAGCTCGTCCCTGGGCGGGAGTTACGAGCAGTACTTC	CASSSSLGGSYEQYF
NA	TRBJ2-3	TRBD2	TRBV7-2	TGTGCCAGCAGACGAAGTGGGGCGGGAGGAGCAGATACGCAGTATTTT	CASRRSGAGGADTQYF
NA	TRBJ2-7	NA	TRBV5-1	TGCGCCAGCAGCGGGGGGACCTTCTCCTACGAGCAGTACTTC	CASSGGTFSYEQYF
NA	TRBJ2-3	NA	TRBV2	TGTGCCAGCAGTGAAGGGGCAGATACGCAGTATTTT	CASSEGADTQYF
NA	TRBJ1-4	NA	TRBV11-2	TGTGCCAGCAGCTTGCAAGGGTATGAAAAACTGTTTTTT	CASSLQGYEKLFF
NA	TRBJ1-1	TRBD1	TRBV6-1	TGTGCCAGCAGTGATGGACAGGAAACAACTGAAGCTTTCTTT	CASSDGQETTEAFF
NA	TRBJ2-1	NA	TRBV4-3	TGCGCCAGCAGCCAAGACAGAAACAATGAGCAGTTCTTC	CASSQDRNNEQFF
NA	TRBJ2-1	TRBD1	TRBV5-6	TGTGCCAGCAGCTTGGTGGGACAGGGAATCTACAATGAGCAGTTCTTC	CASSLVGQGIYNEQFF
NA	TRBJ1-2	TRBD1	TRBV5-1	TGCGCCAGCAGGCAAGGACAGGGGGCCAGTGGCTACACCTTC	CASRQGQGASGYTF
few	TRBJ2-7	NA	TRBV7-9	TGTGCCAGCAGCTTAGCGGCCGGGGATCAGCAGTACTTC	CASSLAAGDQQYF
NA	TRBJ2-3	NA	TRBV6-4	TGTGCCAGCAGTACAAGCCCGGACGCGGATACGCAGTATTTT	CASSTSPDADTQYF
NA	TRBJ1-3	NA	TRBV2	TGTGCCAGCAGTGGCGGGCTGGCTGGAAACACCATATATTTT	CASSGGLAGNTIYF
NA	TRBJ2-7	TRBD1	TRBV7-9	TGTGCCAGCAGCCTGACCCGGGACAGGCTCCACGAGCAGTACTTC	CASSLTRDRLHEQYF
once	TRBJ2-3	TRBD2	TRBV6-5	TGTGCCACTGCCGGGCCGGGGGGGTACACGCAGTATTTT	CATAGPGGYTQYF
NA	TRBJ1-5	NA	TRBV6-6	TGTGCCAGCAGTTACCGAAGCAATCAGCCCCAGCATTTT	CASSYRSNQPQHF
NA	TRBJ1-4	NA	TRBV5-1	TGCGCCAGCAGCGGTGGAACTAATGAAAAACTGTTTTTT	CASSGGTNEKLFF